The 24 T cell receptor beta chains below come from one sample, sequenced in a study of blood T cells in healthy people across ages. A J-beta primer mix and a sample-barcoded 5' primer were used in a second PCR of about 7 to 12 cycles. TCRdb passed the 5' RACE reads through MiXCR, listing each CDR3 protein once. The profile shows about 770,000 distinct CDR3 sequences, more than 40% of them singletons. Sequences were obtained from blood. The receptors were sampled from a man aged 55 to 69 in good health.

Only a few counts were recorded for this clonotype. The gene calls are TRBV30 and TRBJ2-7; D assignment may be TRBD1 or TRBD2 (6 bases each). The CDR3 totals 14 residues. CDR1 is GTSNPN, CDR2 SVGIG, per germline (reference sequence). V was trimmed by 0 bases and J by 4 bases, leaving 13 bases between them. The CDR3 sequence is CAWSVGGHTYEQYF. CDR3 nucleotides: TGTGCCTGGAGTGTGGGGGGACACACATACGAGCAGTACTTC.

This clonotype was seen at least ten times. The V gene is TRBV29-1, the J gene TRBJ2-1; a possible D gene is TRBD1 (5 bases). V was cut by 0 bases and J by 9 bases, with 6 bases left in between. Per germline, CDR1 SQVTM and CDR2 ANQGSEA. This CDR3 contains 11 residues. The CDR3 bases are TGCAGCGTTGAAGATAGGGGTGAGCAGTTCTTC. It yields the protein CSVEDRGEQFF.

This clonotype came up a few times. The chain employs TRBV5-1 and TRBJ2-7, with 8 bases aligning to TRBD2. The trim removed 4 bases at V and 0 bases at J, leaving 6 bases unmatched. The CDR3 spans 15 residues. The germline V gene encodes CDR1 SGHRS and CDR2 YFSETQ. CDR3 loop: CASSPHAGGSYEQYF. The DNA of the CDR3 is TGCGCCAGCAGCCCCCATGCGGGGGGCTCCTACGAGCAGTACTTC.

Regarding this clonotype: This may be a read error, as it is one base from a much larger clone. The chain joins TRBV9 to TRBJ1-1; D ambiguous. In germline, CDR1 is SGDLS, CDR2 YYNGEE. The germline V and J ends were trimmed by 4 bases and 0 bases, with 7 bases remaining between them. This CDR3 spans 13 amino acids. The CDR3 DNA reads TGTGCCAGCAGCCCACAAGTGAACACTGAAGCTTTCTTT. Protein product: CASSPQVNTEAFF.

The rearrangement links TRBV9 to TRBJ2-1, with 8 nucleotides matching TRBD2. CDR3 length equals 16 residues. Germline values: CDR1 SGDLS, CDR2 YYNGEE. With V trimmed by 0 bases and J by 3 bases, 5 bases remained unmatched. The CDR3 sequence: CASSVGRLAGYNEQFF. The DNA of the CDR3 is TGTGCCAGCAGCGTAGGTCGGCTAGCGGGCTACAATGAGCAGTTCTTC.

Note on this clonotype: A much larger clone differs by one base, so this may be a read error. This sequence joins TRBV12-3 or TRBV12-4 and TRBJ2-7; D assignment may be TRBD1 or TRBD2 (5 bases each). V was shortened by 5 bases and J by 5 bases, with 16 bases between the two germline ends. There are 14 residues in the CDR3. The CDR3 DNA is TGTGCCAGCAGTCTCGGGACGCCTTCCCACGAGCAGTACTTC. This codes for CASSLGTPSHEQYF.

CDR3 loop: CASSLALLSGHPYNEQFF. The DNA for the CDR3 is TGTGCCAGCAGCTTAGCGCTTTTATCAGGACACCCCTACAATGAGCAGTTCTTC. The chain is built from TRBV7-8 and TRBJ2-1; weak D call: TRBD1 (5 bases). Germline V gene data show CDR1 as SGHVS and CDR2 as FQNEAQ. V shed 0 bases and J shed 2 bases, with 17 bases lying between them. This CDR3 has 18 amino acids.

This clonotype was recorded once. The V call is TRBV20-1, the J call TRBJ2-3, with 8 bases aligning to TRBD2. This CDR3 has 12 residues. V shed 8 bases and J 2 bases; nucleotides not matched to a gene: 3. CDR1 and CDR2 (germline): DFQATT, SNEGSKA (reference sequence). The CDR3 spells CSRSGNTDTQYF. CDR3 nucleotides: TGCAGTCGTAGCGGGAACACAGATACGCAGTATTTT.

The V and J genes are TRBV5-1 and TRBJ1-6, with D unresolved. The ends were cut back, 0 bases at V and 7 bases at J, with 11 bases in the middle. The V gene's germline CDR1 is SGHRS and CDR2 YFSETQ. The CDR3 is 15 amino acids. The CDR3 loop is CASSLAVQENSPLHF. The CDR3 DNA is TGCGCCAGCAGCTTGGCTGTCCAGGAGAATTCACCCCTCCACTTT.

The chain joins TRBV16 to TRBJ1-2, with D possibly matching TRBD1 (6 bases). Germline V lookup: CDR1 KGHSY, CDR2 FQNENV. V was clipped by 0 bases and J by 4 bases, with 12 bases between them. CDR3 length equals 15 residues. The CDR3 nucleotides read TGTGCCAGCAGCCAATCGCCGGACAGCCTCTATGGCTACACCTTC. Translation: CASSQSPDSLYGYTF. The full variable domain, completed using reference TRBV16 and TRBJ1-2, is GEEVAQTPKHLVRGEGQKAKLYCAPIKGHSYVFWYQQVLKNEFKFLISFQNENVFDETGMPKERFSAKCLPNSPCSLEIQATKLEDSAVYFCASSQSPDSLYGYTFGSGTRLTVV.

This clonotype occurred once. V usage is TRBV9 and J usage is TRBJ2-3; 11 nucleotides line up with TRBD2. Unmatched junction bases numbered 2, after V lost 0 bases and J lost 2 bases. The CDR3 has 16 amino acids. Germline assignment: CDR1 SGDLS and CDR2 YYNGEE. CDR3 DNA: TGTGCCAGCAGCGTAGGGACTAGCGGGTACACAGATACGCAGTATTTT. The encoded protein is CASSVGTSGYTDTQYF.

The V and J genes are TRBV4-1 and TRBJ1-4; D gene uncertain. This CDR3 comprises 16 residues. Germline values: CDR1 MGHRA, CDR2 YSYEKL. V was cut by 0 bases and J by 4 bases, with 12 bases left in between. The CDR3 region has the DNA TGCGCCAGCAGCCAAGATCTGCGGAGCTATAATGAAAAACTGTTTTTT. Its protein product is CASSQDLRSYNEKLFF.

This chain joins TRBV4-1 and TRBJ2-7; D possibly corresponds to TRBD2 (6 bases). The germline V gene has CDR1 MGHRA and CDR2 YSYEKL. V lost 0 bases and J lost 7, with 25 bases in between. The CDR3 extends over 18 amino acids. For the CDR3, the DNA is TGCGCCAGCAGCCAAGATCTGACCACCATGACTAGTAGTAGTGAGCAGTACTTC. This encodes CASSQDLTTMTSSSEQYF.

Points on this clonotype: A much larger clone lies one base from this, so it may be a read error. The chain recombines TRBV4-2 with TRBJ2-7; TRBD1 agrees at 8 bases. Germline values: CDR1 LGHNA, CDR2 YNFKEQ. This CDR3 has 14 residues. In DNA form, the CDR3 reads TGTACCAGCAGCCCCGACAGGGGACCCTACGAGCAGTACTTC. Translating gives CTSSPDRGPYEQYF.

This clonotype was seen more than once but under ten times. The chain links TRBV30 to TRBJ2-1, with 11 bases aligning to TRBD1. With 4 bases clipped from V and 3 bases from J, the junction kept 5 bases outside the gene matches. Germline CDR1 and CDR2: GTSNPN and SVGIG (reference sequence). The CDR3 is 15 amino acids. Here the CDR3 DNA reads TGTGCCTGGAAGCGGACAGGGGGCGTCTACAATGAGCAGTTCTTC. Amino acid sequence: CAWKRTGGVYNEQFF.

The chain uses TRBV6-2 or TRBV6-3 and TRBJ1-5; 9 nucleotides align to TRBD1. The CDR3 sequence is 20 residues long. CDR1 is MNHEY, CDR2 SVGEGT, per germline. V trimming: 0 bases; J trimming: 5 bases; junction bases outside the gene matches: 17. The CDR3 spells CASSYSLMRQGDLRDQPQHF. In DNA form, the CDR3 reads TGTGCCAGCAGTTACTCACTGATGCGACAGGGGGATCTTAGGGATCAGCCCCAGCATTTT.

This clonotype was counted only a few times. This sequence joins TRBV3-1 and TRBJ2-1; 8 bases line up with TRBD2. The CDR3 runs to 19 residues. From germline, CDR1 is LGHDT and CDR2 YNNKEL (reference sequence). Losses at the gene ends were 0 bases for V and 5 bases for J; bases not matched to a gene: 15. The CDR3 sequence: CASSQDRNRGLALNNEQFF. The CDR3, as DNA: TGTGCCAGCAGCCAAGATCGAAATAGAGGACTAGCCCTAAACAATGAGCAGTTCTTC.

This clonotype has only a few counts. This chain links TRBV4-3 with TRBJ2-3; unclear D gene. Germline V lookup: CDR1 LGHNA, CDR2 YSLEER. The CDR3 loop spans 15 amino acids. Between the trimmed V and J ends, which lost 0 bases and 6 bases, there was a span of 13 bases. The CDR3 reads CASSQELLKPDTQYF. CDR3 DNA sequence: TGCGCCAGCAGCCAAGAGCTACTCAAGCCCGATACGCAGTATTTT.

The chain carries TRBV27 and TRBJ2-3, with D possibly TRBD2 on 6 matching bases. V was shortened by 8 bases and J by 5 bases, with 23 bases between the two germline ends. The germline gives CDR1 MNHEY, CDR2 SMNVEV (reference sequence). This CDR3 is 16 amino acids long. The CDR3 sequence is CASGRAGGAMGDTQYF. In nucleotides, the CDR3 is TGTGCCAGCGGGCGCGCGGGCGGGGCCATGGGAGATACGCAGTATTTT.

The chain links TRBV29-1 to TRBJ2-5; tentatively, D is TRBD2 (5 bases). V dropped 5 bases and J dropped 11 bases, with 12 bases sitting between them. The CDR3 covers 10 residues. Germline V gene data show CDR1 as SQVTM and CDR2 as ANQGSEA. The CDR3 DNA reads TGCAGCGTTTATCGGGGTGAGCAGTACTTC. Translated, it gives CSVYRGEQYF.

This clonotype was counted between two and nine times. The DNA for the CDR3 is TGTGCCAGCACCCGTCGATTCTCCGCGGATACGCAGTATTTT. Its translation is CASTRRFSADTQYF. The chain is built from TRBV9 and TRBJ2-3; no clear D gene. V dropped 6 bases and J dropped 6 bases, with 17 bases sitting between them. Per germline, CDR1 SGDLS and CDR2 YYNGEE. The CDR3 has 14 amino acids.

The gene calls are TRBV28 and TRBJ2-7; 9 positions agree with TRBD1. TRBJ2-5 matches the DNA end more closely, so the J call is doubtful. Germline CDR1 reads MDHEN; CDR2 reads SYDVKM. This CDR3 is 12 amino acids long. CDR3 DNA: TGTGCCAGTACAGGGGGCGCGGAGACCCAGTACTTC. Its protein product is CASTGGAETQYF.

As to this clonotype: It may be a read error: a sequence one base away is much more abundant. The J gene is TRBJ2-3, the V gene TRBV10-3; 7 positions match TRBD2. Germline V CDR1 and CDR2: ENHRY, SYGVKD. This CDR3 has 14 amino acids. The CDR3 sequence: CAISESTSADTLYF. The CDR3 region has the DNA TGTGCCATCAGTGAGTCCACTAGCGCAGATACGCTGTATTTT.

This clonotype was counted once. A much larger clone differs from this one at a single base, so this may be a read error. The chain combines TRBV12-3 or TRBV12-4 with TRBJ2-7, with unresolved D. The CDR3 consists of 11 residues. Trimming removed 3 bases at V and 5 bases at J, with 5 bases between. The CDR3 loop reads CASSFIDEQYF. DNA of the CDR3: TGTGCCAGCAGTTTCATTGACGAGCAGTACTTC.